This record looks at one TCR beta chain sequence and its context. This entry is derived from a study of T cells expressing NK-cell markers. Study details: CD3+CD56+NKG2C+, CD3+CD56+NKG2C- and CD3+CD56-NKG2C+ T cells, once sorted, supplied the TCR beta repertoires. Seven sequenced donors out of eight were HCMV-seropositive, one seronegative.

Synthesis of TCR beta cDNA relied on 5'RACE template switching carrying UMIs. One entry per CDR3 protein, without DNA, is what TCRdb gives after re-calling the 5' RACE reads. Recorded for this sample: fewer than 550,000 distinct CDR3 sequences. The CDR3 has 13 residues. Germline V gene lookup returns CDR1 SGHRS and CDR2 YFSETQ. J is TRBJ2-7 and V is TRBV5-1; with no DNA, the TCRdb D assignment of TRBD2 cannot be verified. This TCR came from a woman aged 45-60 years in good health. The material sequenced was blood T cells: a sorted CD56 or NKG2C T cell subset, CD4+ or CD8+ T cells, or bulk PBMC T cells (not recorded which). The CDR3 loop is CASSYSSDYEQYF.